These 25 T cell receptor beta chains were sequenced from one sample in a study of cytomegalovirus exposure and HLA in healthy donors. This table comes from immunoSEQ multiplex PCR, and its TCRdb copy is limited to in-frame clones, with some not included. The table has roughly 200,000 clones, around nine tenths seen once. The sequencing sample was made of PBMCs. Receptor source: a man aged 25 to 45 in good health and CMV-seropositive.

This clone appeared a single time. The V gene is TRBV9, the J gene TRBJ2-1; no clear D gene. The CDR3 covers 13 residues. V was shortened by 4 bases and J by 7 bases, with 12 bases between the two germline ends. The germline V gene encodes CDR1 SGDLS and CDR2 YYNGEE. CDR3 residues: CASSLSAENEQFF. The CDR3, as DNA: TGTGCCAGCAGCCTCTCGGCAGAGAATGAGCAGTTCTTC.

The CDR3 DNA sequence: TGTGCCAGCAGCGATAAGGCGGGGGAAGGGAATGAGCAGTTCTTC. Translated: CASSDKAGEGNEQFF. The rearrangement joins TRBV6-1 to TRBJ2-1, with 7 bases fitting TRBD2. J gave up 7 bases and V 6 bases, and 12 bases lay outside the gene matches. Germline V gene data show CDR1 as MNHNS and CDR2 as SASEGT. This CDR3 has 15 residues.

J is TRBJ2-7 and V is TRBV7-2; D unclear. Trimming stripped 5 bases from V and 3 bases from J, with 11 bases between. Germline lookup yields CDR1 SGHTA and CDR2 FQGNSA. The CDR3 is 13 amino acids. In nucleotides, the CDR3 is TGTGCCAGCAGCCCCCCGGCGGACTACGAGCAGTACTTC. It yields the protein CASSPPADYEQYF.

J is TRBJ2-3 and V is TRBV6-5; 12 nucleotides agree with TRBD2. CDR1 and CDR2 (germline): MNHEY, SVGAGI. CDR3 size: 15 residues. After removal of 7 bases from V and 4 bases from J, the junction contained 6 bases not matched to a gene. Here the CDR3 reads CASKLAGGHSDTQYF. The CDR3 coding sequence is TGTGCCAGCAAACTAGCGGGGGGCCACTCAGATACGCAGTATTTT.

The V gene is TRBV4-3, the J gene TRBJ1-6, with 9 bases that match TRBD1. Per the germline V gene, CDR1 is LGHNA and CDR2 is YSLEER. The trim removed 0 bases at V and 7 bases at J, leaving 7 bases unmatched. The CDR3 is made up of 17 amino acids. Here the CDR3 DNA reads TGCGCCAGCAGCCAAGATTTTACCGGACAGGGGAATTCACCCCTCCACTTT. It translates to CASSQDFTGQGNSPLHF.

The rearrangement uses TRBV4-1 and TRBJ2-7; a weak D match, TRBD1 (6 bases). V was clipped by 4 bases and J by 2 bases, with 12 bases between them. In germline, CDR1 is MGHRA, CDR2 YSYEKL. CDR3 size: 14 residues. In nucleotides, the CDR3 is TGCGCCAGCAGCCCCGTAACAGGGACCTACGAGCAGTACTTC. Translation: CASSPVTGTYEQYF.

The rearrangement links TRBV7-9 to TRBJ1-6; no clear D. V lost 1 base and J 10 bases, leaving 8 bases between the germline ends. This CDR3 has 13 residues. CDR1 is SEHNR and CDR2 is FQNEAQ in the germline V gene (reference sequence). CDR3 region: CASSLEGGSPLHF. CDR3 sequence (DNA): TGTGCCAGCAGCTTAGAAGGCGGATCACCCCTCCACTTT. Combining the CDR3 with reference TRBV7-9 and TRBJ1-6 gives the whole variable domain DTGVSQNPRHKITKRGQNVTFRCDPISEHNRLYWYRQTLGQGPEFLTYFQNEAQLEKSRLLSDRFSAERPKGSFSTLEIQRTEQGDSAMYLCASSLEGGSPLHFGNGTRLTVT.

V and J are TRBV27 and TRBJ2-1, with D uncertain. This CDR3 is built from 15 residues. Between the trimmed V and J ends, which lost 2 bases and 4 bases, there was a span of 12 bases. Germline V gene sequence: CDR1 MNHEY, CDR2 SMNVEV (reference sequence). The CDR3: CASSLTYAGYNEQFF. As DNA, the CDR3 is TGTGCCAGCAGTTTAACCTATGCTGGGTACAATGAGCAGTTCTTC.

The CDR3 DNA is TGTGCCAGCAGCTTCGGATACGACAATGAGCAGTTCTTC. Its protein is CASSFGYDNEQFF. The rearrangement joins TRBV7-3 to TRBJ2-1; no definite D call. Germline CDR1 is SGHTA and CDR2 is FQGTGA. This CDR3 spans 13 amino acids. V was pared by 3 bases and J by 5 bases, with 8 bases between. Full variable domain (remainder filled in from reference TRBV7-3 and TRBJ2-1): GAGVSQTPSNKVTEKGKYVELRCDPISGHTALYWYRQSLGQGPEFLIYFQGTGAADDSGLPNDRFFAVRPEGSVSTLKIQRTERGDSAVYLCASSFGYDNEQFFGPGTRLTVL.

The V gene is TRBV6-5, the J gene TRBJ2-1; D perhaps matches TRBD1 (8 bases). There are 15 residues in the CDR3. With 6 bases removed from V and 7 bases from J, the gap between germline ends came to 19 bases. Per the germline V gene, CDR1 is MNHEY and CDR2 is SVGAGI. The CDR3 nucleotides are TGTGCCAGCAGCCCCGACAGGGGAGGGGGTAATGAGCAGTTCTTC. Its translation: CASSPDRGGGNEQFF.

The V call is TRBV5-1, the J call TRBJ2-1, with 8 bases fitting TRBD2. CDR1 SGHRS and CDR2 YFSETQ come from the germline V gene. Trimming removed 6 bases from V and 10 bases from J; junction bases left unmatched: 6. The CDR3 is made up of 12 amino acids. The CDR3 DNA is TGCGCCAGCAAGATTAGCGGGGACGAGCAGTTCTTC. As protein: CASKISGDEQFF.

This rearrangement joins TRBV6-6 to TRBJ1-5; D remains unclear. This CDR3 region has 13 residues. V was pared by 0 bases and J by 5 bases, with 5 bases between. Germline V CDR1 and CDR2: MNHNY, SVGAGI (reference sequence). DNA for the CDR3: TGTGCCAGCAGTTACTCGGTCGATCAGCCCCAGCATTTT. It encodes CASSYSVDQPQHF.

The V and J genes are TRBV7-3 and TRBJ2-3, with 10 bases fitting TRBD2. V lost 5 bases to trimming and J lost 5 bases; unmatched junction nucleotides: 4. This CDR3 comprises 14 residues. Germline CDR1 SGHTA, CDR2 FQGTGA. The CDR3 DNA reads TGTGCCAGCAGCCGGGGACTAGCGATAGATACGCAGTATTTT. Protein: CASSRGLAIDTQYF.

J is TRBJ1-2 and V is TRBV6-1; D is unclear. Trimming stripped 2 bases from V and 2 bases from J, with 12 bases between. The germline gives CDR1 MNHNS, CDR2 SASEGT. This CDR3 is 15 amino acids long. Here the CDR3 DNA reads TGTGCCAGCAGTGAACACATTCTTAAAAACTATGGCTACACCTTC. It specifies CASSEHILKNYGYTF.

This rearrangement joins TRBV27 to TRBJ2-7; the D is unclear. The CDR3 length is 14 residues. V lost 5 bases to trimming and J lost 3 bases, with 14 bases between them. From germline, CDR1 is MNHEY and CDR2 SMNVEV (reference sequence). The CDR3 protein is CASSPRPSHYEQYF. DNA for the CDR3: TGTGCCAGCAGTCCCCGACCCTCCCACTACGAGCAGTACTTC.

The chain combines TRBV6-1 with TRBJ2-1, with D hard to call. V lost 4 bases and J 5 bases, leaving 9 bases between the germline ends. The CDR3 totals 13 residues. Germline CDR1 is MNHNS and CDR2 is SASEGT. The CDR3 protein is CASSAGSHNEQFF. The CDR3 DNA is TGTGCCAGCAGTGCTGGTTCTCACAATGAGCAGTTCTTC.

The chain is built from TRBV30 and TRBJ1-4, with unresolved D. Trimming pared 4 bases from V and 7 bases from J, leaving 13 bases between. This CDR3 comprises 13 residues. CDR1 and CDR2 (germline): GTSNPN, SVGIG (reference sequence). The CDR3 bases are TGTGCCTGGAACGGCGGGAGTGGTGAAAAACTGTTTTTT. The encoded protein is CAWNGGSGEKLFF.

The chain joins TRBV5-1 to TRBJ1-1; no clear D gene. V was clipped by 0 bases and J by 5 bases, with 2 bases between them. Germline values: CDR1 SGHRS, CDR2 YFSETQ. This CDR3 is 11 amino acids long. The chain's CDR3 is CASSLGTEAFF. The CDR3 nucleotides read TGCGCCAGCAGCTTGGGGACTGAAGCTTTCTTT.

This chain links TRBV5-6 with TRBJ1-1; D remains unclear. V lost 1 base, J lost 3 bases, and 4 bases lay in between. The CDR3 runs to 12 residues. From germline, CDR1 is SGHDT and CDR2 YYEEEE. Here the CDR3 DNA reads TGTGCCAGCAGCTTGTGGGACACTGAAGCTTTCTTT. Amino acids: CASSLWDTEAFF.

The V gene is TRBV28, the J gene TRBJ1-2; D uncertain. The germline gives CDR1 MDHEN, CDR2 SYDVKM. CDR3 length equals 13 residues. The ends were cut back, 5 bases at V and 3 bases at J, with 10 bases in the middle. The CDR3 loop is CASSPDLDYGYTF. Here the CDR3 DNA reads TGTGCCAGCAGTCCGGACCTCGACTATGGCTACACCTTC.

This chain connects TRBV29-1 to TRBJ2-1; 8 bases match TRBD2. Looked up from germline, CDR1 is SQVTM and CDR2 is ANQGSEA. The CDR3 spans 14 residues. With 6 bases clipped from V and 6 bases from J, the junction kept 10 bases outside the gene matches. The chain's CDR3 is CSVAPAGAPNEQFF. The CDR3, as DNA: TGCAGCGTGGCCCCAGCGGGGGCCCCCAATGAGCAGTTCTTC.

The rearrangement links TRBV15 to TRBJ2-1; D may be TRBD2 (5 bases). Germline V lookup: CDR1 LNHNV, CDR2 YYDKDF (reference sequence). V lost 5 bases to trimming and J lost 8 bases, with 13 bases between them. This CDR3 is built from 13 residues. CDR3 protein: CATSGSSGYEQFF. CDR3 DNA sequence: TGTGCCACCAGCGGATCTTCGGGGTATGAGCAGTTCTTC.

The chain links TRBV11-1 to TRBJ1-2; D unresolved. Germline V CDR1 and CDR2: SGHAT, FQDESV (reference sequence). This CDR3 has 13 residues. V dropped 3 bases and J dropped 2 bases, with 7 bases sitting between them. CDR3 protein: CASSLNPNYGYTF. For the CDR3, the DNA is TGTGCCAGCAGCTTGAACCCCAACTATGGCTACACCTTC.

The chain has TRBV28 and TRBJ1-3; D ambiguous. CDR1 and CDR2 (germline): MDHEN, SYDVKM. The CDR3 extends over 14 amino acids. Trimming stripped 7 bases from V and 3 bases from J, with 13 bases between. CDR3 amino acids: CASNGREFGNTIYF. CDR3 in DNA: TGTGCCAGCAATGGACGGGAATTTGGAAACACCATATATTTT.

The CDR3 region has the DNA TGCAGCGTACTAACGGGACAGTATGGCTACACCTTC. Translated: CSVLTGQYGYTF. The genes are TRBV29-1 and TRBJ1-2; 7 bases match TRBD1. The germline V gene has CDR1 SQVTM and CDR2 ANQGSEA. The CDR3 consists of 12 residues. The V segment lost 6 bases and the J segment 5 bases; nucleotides outside the gene matches: 6.